The 11 T cell receptor beta chains below come from one sample, sequenced in a study of somatic mutations in cytotoxic T cells in rheumatoid arthritis. This table comes from immunoSEQ multiplex PCR, and its TCRdb copy is limited to in-frame clones, with some not included. The sample carries roughly 20,000 clones, roughly 80% recorded once. Sequencing was carried out using CD8+ T cells sorted from blood. The source is an adult with rheumatoid arthritis.

The chain combines TRBV2 with TRBJ1-5; no clear D gene. Germline CDR1 is SNHLY and CDR2 is FYNNEI. The CDR3 has 15 amino acids. Trimming left V 6 bases short and J 4 bases short, with 16 bases between. CDR3 in amino acids: CASRSTLTNNQPQHF. The CDR3 DNA sequence: TGTGCCAGCAGATCGACACTAACTAATAATCAGCCCCAGCATTTT.

The CDR3: CASSSRTSSYEQYF. In nucleotides, the CDR3 is TGTGCCAGCAGTTCACGGACGAGCTCCTACGAGCAGTACTTC. V is TRBV27 and J is TRBJ2-7; no clear D gene. The germline CDR1 and CDR2 sequences are MNHEY and SMNVEV (reference sequence). V was shortened by 4 bases and J by 0 bases, with 10 bases between the two germline ends. CDR3 length: 14 residues.

The chain couples TRBV7-9 to TRBJ2-7; D is ambiguous. CDR1 is SEHNR and CDR2 is FQNEAQ in the germline V gene (reference sequence). V was clipped by 5 bases and J by 6 bases, with 17 bases between them. The CDR3 has 14 amino acids. The CDR3 sequence: CASSPPRTPGEQYF. DNA for the CDR3: TGTGCCAGCAGCCCTCCTAGGACCCCCGGCGAGCAGTACTTC. Variable domain in full (rest from reference TRBV7-9 and TRBJ2-7): DTGVSQNPRHKITKRGQNVTFRCDPISEHNRLYWYRQTLGQGPEFLTYFQNEAQLEKSRLLSDRFSAERPKGSFSTLEIQRTEQGDSAMYLCASSPPRTPGEQYFGPGTRLTVT.

The chain combines TRBV2 with TRBJ1-2; D remains unclear. Looked up from germline, CDR1 is SNHLY and CDR2 is FYNNEI. V lost 6 bases and J 4 bases, leaving 12 bases between the germline ends. This CDR3 is 13 amino acids long. The CDR3 sequence: CASRNHASYGYTF. The CDR3 nucleotides are TGTGCCAGCAGGAACCACGCGAGCTATGGCTACACCTTC. The variable domain in full, with the rest retrieved from reference TRBV2 and TRBJ1-2, is EPEVTQTPSHQVTQMGQEVILRCVPISNHLYFYWYRQILGQKVEFLVSFYNNEISEKSEIFDDQFSVERPDGSNFTLKIRSTKLEDSAMYFCASRNHASYGYTFGSGTRLTVV.

This chain connects TRBV4-2 to TRBJ2-1, with 9 nucleotides matching TRBD2. The CDR3 has 16 amino acids. The V gene's germline CDR1 is LGHNA and CDR2 YNFKEQ. V lost 0 bases to trimming and J lost 7 bases; unmatched junction nucleotides: 7. CDR3 in DNA: TGTGCCAGCAGCCAAGAAGAAGGCCTAGCGGGGAATGAGCAGTTCTTC. Translated: CASSQEEGLAGNEQFF.

The chain is built from TRBV6-5 and TRBJ2-3; no firm D call. V shed 6 bases and J shed 3 bases, with 10 bases lying between them. The germline CDR1 and CDR2 sequences are MNHEY and SVGAGI. The CDR3 covers 13 residues. The CDR3 sequence is CASSYPGTDTQYF. CDR3 DNA: TGTGCCAGCAGCTACCCCGGGACAGATACGCAGTATTTT.

The V call is TRBV4-1, the J call TRBJ2-5; the D gene could be TRBD1 or TRBD2 (5 bases each). Germline V gene sequence: CDR1 MGHRA, CDR2 YSYEKL. Trimming left V 0 bases short and J 2 bases short, with 10 bases between. The CDR3 runs 15 residues. CDR3 sequence: CASSQDRGAQETQYF. The CDR3 nucleotides read TGCGCCAGCAGCCAAGATAGAGGGGCTCAAGAGACCCAGTACTTC.

This sequence joins TRBV7-9 and TRBJ1-1, with 7 positions matching TRBD1. CDR1 is SEHNR, CDR2 FQNEAQ, per germline (reference sequence). With 5 bases clipped from V and 4 bases from J, the junction kept 10 bases outside the gene matches. The CDR3 spans 15 residues. This CDR3 reads CASSPTGTAFTEAFF. CDR3 coding DNA: TGTGCCAGCAGCCCCACCGGGACAGCATTCACTGAAGCTTTCTTT. Complete variable domain (other parts from reference TRBV7-9 and TRBJ1-1): DTGVSQNPRHKITKRGQNVTFRCDPISEHNRLYWYRQTLGQGPEFLTYFQNEAQLEKSRLLSDRFSAERPKGSFSTLEIQRTEQGDSAMYLCASSPTGTAFTEAFFGQGTRLTVV.

The chain has TRBV7-6 and TRBJ2-5; 13 nucleotides match TRBD2. This CDR3 contains 16 residues. J gave up 6 bases and V 1 base, and 5 bases lay outside the gene matches. CDR1 SGHVS and CDR2 FNYEAQ come from the germline V gene. Written as DNA, the CDR3 is TGTGCCAGCAGCTTAGGGACTAGCGGGAGATTACAGACCCAGTACTTC. Translation gives CASSLGTSGRLQTQYF.

This clone was detected only a few times. This rearrangement joins TRBV29-1 to TRBJ2-1; 9 bases map to TRBD2. CDR3 length equals 14 residues. V lost 1 base to trimming and J lost 4 bases; unmatched junction nucleotides: 2. In germline, CDR1 is SQVTM, CDR2 ANQGSEA. CDR3 protein: CSVEGLAEYNEQFF. The CDR3 region has the DNA TGCAGCGTTGAAGGACTAGCGGAGTACAATGAGCAGTTCTTC.

This chain connects TRBV7-6 to TRBJ2-1, with 7 bases identical to TRBD2. J was trimmed by 8 bases and V by 1 base; bases with no gene match: 8. This CDR3 has 15 amino acids. Germline V CDR1 and CDR2: SGHVS, FNYEAQ. In DNA, the CDR3 is TGTGCCAGCAGCTTAGTTGCGGGAGAATTCGATGAGCAGTTCTTC. Its translation: CASSLVAGEFDEQFF.